The sequence of this T cell receptor (beta chain) was determined in a study of cytomegalovirus exposure and HLA in healthy donors. The germline V gene has CDR1 LNHDA and CDR2 SQIVND (reference sequence). With 5 bases clipped from V and 4 bases from J, the junction kept 5 bases outside the gene matches. This CDR3 is built from 14 residues. Findings and caveats of the study: HLA alleles showed associations with 15,000 to 20,000 TCR beta sequences in a later analysis, at a 0.05 false discovery rate.

PCR involved 60 Vbeta and 13 Jbeta primers. Some clones are missing from TCRdb's copy, which holds only in-frame ones; the method was immunoSEQ multiplex PCR. The repertoire holds approximately 120,000 clones, with 65% to 90% as singletons. Worth noting for this clone: Its antigen remains unknown.

This TCR was recovered from a woman in her 30s in good health and CMV-seronegative. The chain has TRBV19 and TRBJ1-3; 7 nucleotides agree with TRBD1. Sequencing input: PBMCs. The CDR3 sequence: CASSQQGFGNTIYF. The CDR3 bases are TGTGCCAGTAGTCAACAGGGGTTCGGAAACACCATATATTTT.